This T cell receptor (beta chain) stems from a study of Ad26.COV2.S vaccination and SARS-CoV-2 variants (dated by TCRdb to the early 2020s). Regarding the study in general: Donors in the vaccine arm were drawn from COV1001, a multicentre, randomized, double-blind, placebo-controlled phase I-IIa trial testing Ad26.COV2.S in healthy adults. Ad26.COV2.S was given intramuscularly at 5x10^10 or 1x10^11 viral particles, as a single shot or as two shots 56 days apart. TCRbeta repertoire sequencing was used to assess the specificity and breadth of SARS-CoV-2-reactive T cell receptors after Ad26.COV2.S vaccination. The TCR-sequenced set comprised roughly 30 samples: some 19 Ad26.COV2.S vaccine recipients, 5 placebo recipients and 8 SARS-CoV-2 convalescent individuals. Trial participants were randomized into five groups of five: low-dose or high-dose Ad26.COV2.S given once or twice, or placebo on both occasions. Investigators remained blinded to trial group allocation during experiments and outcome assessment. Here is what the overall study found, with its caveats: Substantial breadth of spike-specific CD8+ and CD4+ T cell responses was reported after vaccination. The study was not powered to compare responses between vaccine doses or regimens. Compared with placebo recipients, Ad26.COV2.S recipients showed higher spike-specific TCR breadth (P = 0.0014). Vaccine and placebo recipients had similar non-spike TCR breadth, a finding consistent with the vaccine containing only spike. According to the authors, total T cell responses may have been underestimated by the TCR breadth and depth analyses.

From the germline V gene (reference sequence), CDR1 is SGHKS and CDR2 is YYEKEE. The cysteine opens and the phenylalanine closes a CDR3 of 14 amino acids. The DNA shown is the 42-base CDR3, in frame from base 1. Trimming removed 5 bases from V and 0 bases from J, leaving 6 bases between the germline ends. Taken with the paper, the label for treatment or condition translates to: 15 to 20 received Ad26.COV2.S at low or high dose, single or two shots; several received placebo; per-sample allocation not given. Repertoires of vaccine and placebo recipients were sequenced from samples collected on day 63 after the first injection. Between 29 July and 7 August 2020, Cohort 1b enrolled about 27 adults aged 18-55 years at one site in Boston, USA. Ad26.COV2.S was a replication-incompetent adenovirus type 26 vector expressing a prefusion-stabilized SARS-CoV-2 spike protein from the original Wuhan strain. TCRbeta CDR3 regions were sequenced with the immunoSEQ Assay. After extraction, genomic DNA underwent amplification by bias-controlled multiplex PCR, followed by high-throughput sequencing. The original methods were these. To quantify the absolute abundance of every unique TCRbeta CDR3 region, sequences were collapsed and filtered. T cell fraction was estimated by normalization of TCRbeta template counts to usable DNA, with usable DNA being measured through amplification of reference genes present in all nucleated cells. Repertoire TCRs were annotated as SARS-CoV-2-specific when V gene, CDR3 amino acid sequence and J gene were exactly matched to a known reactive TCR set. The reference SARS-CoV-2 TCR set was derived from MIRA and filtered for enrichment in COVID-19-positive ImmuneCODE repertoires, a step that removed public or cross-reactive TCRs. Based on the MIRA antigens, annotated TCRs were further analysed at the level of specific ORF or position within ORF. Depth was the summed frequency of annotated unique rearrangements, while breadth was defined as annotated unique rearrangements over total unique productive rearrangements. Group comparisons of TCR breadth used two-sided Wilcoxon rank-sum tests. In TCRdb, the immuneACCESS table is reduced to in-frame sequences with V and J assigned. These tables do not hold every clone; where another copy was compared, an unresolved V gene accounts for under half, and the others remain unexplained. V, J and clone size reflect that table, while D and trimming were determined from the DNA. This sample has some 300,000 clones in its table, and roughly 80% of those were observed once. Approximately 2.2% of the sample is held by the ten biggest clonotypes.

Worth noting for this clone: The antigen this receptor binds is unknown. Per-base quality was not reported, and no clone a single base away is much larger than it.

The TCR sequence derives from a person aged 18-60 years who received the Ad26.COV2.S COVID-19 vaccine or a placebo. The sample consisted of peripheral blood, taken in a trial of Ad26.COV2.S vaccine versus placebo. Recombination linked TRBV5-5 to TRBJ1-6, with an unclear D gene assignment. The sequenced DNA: TGTGCCAGCAGTCCCAGCTCCTATAATTCACCCCTCCACTTT. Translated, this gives CASSPSSYNSPLHF.